This T cell receptor (beta chain) was sequenced for a study of blood T cell repertoires in COVID-19. Study in general: Sites in the United States, Italy and Spain provided acute and convalescent COVID-19 samples.

Libraries were prepared by immunoSEQ multiplex PCR; TCRdb keeps only in-frame clonotypes and omits some of them. The sample includes a few hundred thousand clones, around 80% of them seen just once. There are a few counts of this clone. This clonotype originated in a woman of 80 years or more with COVID-19, enrolled during active disease. The sequenced sample was peripheral blood.

The CDR3 DNA is TGTGCCAGTAGTCCTCGGGTGGAAGCGGCCACTGAAGCTTTCTTT. Amino acid sequence: CASSPRVEAATEAFF. This rearrangement joins TRBV19 to TRBJ1-1; unclear D gene. Between the trimmed V and J ends, which lost 5 bases and 4 bases, there was a span of 17 bases. In germline, CDR1 is LNHDA, CDR2 SQIVND (reference sequence). The CDR3 loop spans 15 amino acids.